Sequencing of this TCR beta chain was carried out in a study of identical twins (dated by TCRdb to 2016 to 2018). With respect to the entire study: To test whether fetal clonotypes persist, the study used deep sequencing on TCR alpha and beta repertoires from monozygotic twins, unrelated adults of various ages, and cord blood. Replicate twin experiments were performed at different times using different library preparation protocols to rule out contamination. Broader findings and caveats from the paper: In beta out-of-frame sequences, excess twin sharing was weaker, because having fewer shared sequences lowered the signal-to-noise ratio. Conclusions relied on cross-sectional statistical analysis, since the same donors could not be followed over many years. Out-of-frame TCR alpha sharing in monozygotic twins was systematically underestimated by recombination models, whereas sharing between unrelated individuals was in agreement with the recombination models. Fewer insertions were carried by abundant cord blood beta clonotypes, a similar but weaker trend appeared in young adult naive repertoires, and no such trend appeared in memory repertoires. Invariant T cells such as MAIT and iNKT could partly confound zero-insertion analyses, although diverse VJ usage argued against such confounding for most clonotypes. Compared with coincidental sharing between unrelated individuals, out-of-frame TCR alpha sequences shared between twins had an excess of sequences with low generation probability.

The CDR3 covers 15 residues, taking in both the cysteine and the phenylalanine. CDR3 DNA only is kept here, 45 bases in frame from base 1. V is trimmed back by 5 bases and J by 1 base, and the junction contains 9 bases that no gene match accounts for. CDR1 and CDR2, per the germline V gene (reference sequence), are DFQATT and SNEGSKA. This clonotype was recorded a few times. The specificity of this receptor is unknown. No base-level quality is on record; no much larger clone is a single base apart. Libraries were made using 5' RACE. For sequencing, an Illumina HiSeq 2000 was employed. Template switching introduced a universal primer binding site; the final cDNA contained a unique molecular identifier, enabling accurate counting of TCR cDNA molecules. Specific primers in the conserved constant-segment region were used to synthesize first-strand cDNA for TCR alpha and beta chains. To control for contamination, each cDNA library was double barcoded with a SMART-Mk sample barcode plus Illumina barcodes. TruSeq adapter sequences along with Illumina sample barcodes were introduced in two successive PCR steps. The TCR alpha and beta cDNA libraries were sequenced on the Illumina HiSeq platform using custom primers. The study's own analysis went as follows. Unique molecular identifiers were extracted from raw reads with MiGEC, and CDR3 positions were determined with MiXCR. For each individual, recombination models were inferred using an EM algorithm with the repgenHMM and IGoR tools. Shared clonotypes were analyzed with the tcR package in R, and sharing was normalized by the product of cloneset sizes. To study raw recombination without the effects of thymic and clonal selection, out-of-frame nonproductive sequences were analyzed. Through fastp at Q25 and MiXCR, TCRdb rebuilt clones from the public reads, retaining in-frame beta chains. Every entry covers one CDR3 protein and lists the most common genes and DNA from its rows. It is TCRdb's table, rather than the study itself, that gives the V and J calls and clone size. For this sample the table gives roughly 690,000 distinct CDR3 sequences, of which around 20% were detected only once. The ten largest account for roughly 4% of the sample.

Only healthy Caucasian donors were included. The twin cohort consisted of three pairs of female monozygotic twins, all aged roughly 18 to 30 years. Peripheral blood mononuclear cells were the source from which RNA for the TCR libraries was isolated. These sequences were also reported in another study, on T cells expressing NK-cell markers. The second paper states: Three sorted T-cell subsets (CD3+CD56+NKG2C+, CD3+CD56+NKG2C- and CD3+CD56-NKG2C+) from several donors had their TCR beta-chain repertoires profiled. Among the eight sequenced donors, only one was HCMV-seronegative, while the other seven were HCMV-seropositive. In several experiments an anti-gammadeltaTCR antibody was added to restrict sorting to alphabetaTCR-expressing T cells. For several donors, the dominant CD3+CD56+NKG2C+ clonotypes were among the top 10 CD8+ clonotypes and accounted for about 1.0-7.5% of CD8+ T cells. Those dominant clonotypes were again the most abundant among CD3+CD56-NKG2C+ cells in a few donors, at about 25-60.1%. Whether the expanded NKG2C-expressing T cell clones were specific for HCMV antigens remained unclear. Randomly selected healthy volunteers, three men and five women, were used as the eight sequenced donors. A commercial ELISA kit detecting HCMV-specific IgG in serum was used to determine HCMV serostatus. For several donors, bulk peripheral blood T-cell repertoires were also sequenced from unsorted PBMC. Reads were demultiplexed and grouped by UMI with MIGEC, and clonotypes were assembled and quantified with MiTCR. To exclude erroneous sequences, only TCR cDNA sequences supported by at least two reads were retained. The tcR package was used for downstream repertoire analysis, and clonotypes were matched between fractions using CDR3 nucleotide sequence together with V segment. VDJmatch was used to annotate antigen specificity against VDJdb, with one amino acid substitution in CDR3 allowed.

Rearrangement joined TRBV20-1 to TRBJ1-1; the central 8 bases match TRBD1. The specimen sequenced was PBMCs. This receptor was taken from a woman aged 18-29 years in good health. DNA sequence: TGCAGTGCTCTCGACAGGGGTAGGACGAACACTGAAGCTTTCTTT. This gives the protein CSALDRGRTNTEAFF.